This T cell receptor (beta chain) comes out of a study of metastatic and nonmetastatic thyroid tumors. Whole-study context: It was across blood and tumor or nodule tissue from malignant and benign thyroid patients that repertoires were compared. Study-level results: It was reportedly found that TCR beta diversity was significantly higher in malignant thyroid tumors than in benign nodules, a difference seen in both blood and tumor samples.

Concerning this clone: Its specificity is not known.

V dropped 0 bases and J dropped 7; count of bases not matched to a gene: 7. Germline CDR1 and CDR2: LNHDA and SQIVND (reference sequence). There are 15 residues in the CDR3. From the PCR reads, TCRdb re-called clones with MiXCR. Of about 4,300 clones detected, around 38% appear once; the ten largest clones hold around 25%. No patient received treatment before thyroid surgery. The TCR comes from a male donor with papillary thyroid cancer or a benign thyroid nodule (not recorded which). Some clones in this sample may be carry-over from other donors' samples. The chain couples TRBV19 to TRBJ2-7; TRBD2 matches 9 bases. The material sequenced was tumor tissue. The CDR3 bases are TGTGCCAGTAGTATAGACAGCGGGAGGTGGCGAGAGCAGTACTTC. It is translated as CASSIDSGRWREQYF.